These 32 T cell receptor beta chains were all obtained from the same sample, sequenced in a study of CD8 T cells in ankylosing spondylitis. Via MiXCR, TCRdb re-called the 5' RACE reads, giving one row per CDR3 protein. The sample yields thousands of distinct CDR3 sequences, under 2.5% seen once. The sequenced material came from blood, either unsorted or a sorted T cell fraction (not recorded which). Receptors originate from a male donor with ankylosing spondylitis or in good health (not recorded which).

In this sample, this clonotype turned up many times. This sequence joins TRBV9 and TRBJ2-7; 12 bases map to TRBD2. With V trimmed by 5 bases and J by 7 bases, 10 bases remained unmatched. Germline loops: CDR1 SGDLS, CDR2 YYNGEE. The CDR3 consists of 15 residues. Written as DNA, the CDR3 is TGTGCCAGCAGTCCTAGCGGGAGGGTGATGTGGGAGCAGTACTTC. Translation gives CASSPSGRVMWEQYF.

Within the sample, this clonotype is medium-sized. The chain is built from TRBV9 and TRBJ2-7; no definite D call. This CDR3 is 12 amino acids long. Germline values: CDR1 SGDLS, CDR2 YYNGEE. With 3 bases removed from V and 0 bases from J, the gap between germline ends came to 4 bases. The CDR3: CASSASSYEQYF. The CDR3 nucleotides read TGTGCCAGCAGCGCGAGCTCCTACGAGCAGTACTTC.

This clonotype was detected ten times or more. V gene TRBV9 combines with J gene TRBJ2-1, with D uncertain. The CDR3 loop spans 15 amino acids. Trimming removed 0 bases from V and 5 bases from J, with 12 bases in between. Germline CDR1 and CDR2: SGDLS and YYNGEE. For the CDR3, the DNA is TGTGCCAGCAGCGTAGAGAACGGGTTACACAATGAGCAGTTCTTC. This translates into CASSVENGLHNEQFF.

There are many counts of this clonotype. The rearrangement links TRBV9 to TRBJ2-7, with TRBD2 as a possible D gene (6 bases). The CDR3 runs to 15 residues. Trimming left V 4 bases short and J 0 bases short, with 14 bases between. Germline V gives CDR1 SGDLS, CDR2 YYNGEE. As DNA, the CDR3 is TGTGCCAGCAGCCCTCAAACCGGGAGCTCCTACGAGCAGTACTTC. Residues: CASSPQTGSSYEQYF.

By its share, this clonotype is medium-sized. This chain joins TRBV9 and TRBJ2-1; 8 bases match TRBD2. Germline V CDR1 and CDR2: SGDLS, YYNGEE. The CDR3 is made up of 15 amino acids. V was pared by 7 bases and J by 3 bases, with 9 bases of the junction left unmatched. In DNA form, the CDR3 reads TGTGCCAGCCAGCCGGGACTAGGGTACTACAATGAGCAGTTCTTC. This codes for CASQPGLGYYNEQFF.

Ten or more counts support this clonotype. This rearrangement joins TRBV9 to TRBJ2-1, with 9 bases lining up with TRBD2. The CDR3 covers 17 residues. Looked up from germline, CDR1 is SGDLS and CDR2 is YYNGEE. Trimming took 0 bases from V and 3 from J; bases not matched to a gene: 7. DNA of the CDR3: TGTGCCAGCAGCGTAGAGGGTAGCGGGAGTCTCTACAATGAGCAGTTCTTC. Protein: CASSVEGSGSLYNEQFF.

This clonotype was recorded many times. Here the CDR3 reads CASSVTSGISTDTQYF. The CDR3 DNA is TGTGCCAGCAGCGTAACTAGCGGGATAAGCACAGATACGCAGTATTTT. The chain uses TRBV9 and TRBJ2-3; 10 bases map to TRBD2. CDR1 and CDR2 (germline): SGDLS, YYNGEE. The V segment lost 1 base and the J segment 0 bases; nucleotides outside the gene matches: 2. This CDR3 comprises 16 residues.

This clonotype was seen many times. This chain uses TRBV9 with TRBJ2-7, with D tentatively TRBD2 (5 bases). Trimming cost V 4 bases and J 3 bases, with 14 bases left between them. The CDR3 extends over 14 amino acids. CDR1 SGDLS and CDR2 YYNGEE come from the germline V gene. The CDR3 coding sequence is TGTGCCAGCAGCCCCCCGGAGGATCGCTACGAGCAGTACTTC. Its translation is CASSPPEDRYEQYF.

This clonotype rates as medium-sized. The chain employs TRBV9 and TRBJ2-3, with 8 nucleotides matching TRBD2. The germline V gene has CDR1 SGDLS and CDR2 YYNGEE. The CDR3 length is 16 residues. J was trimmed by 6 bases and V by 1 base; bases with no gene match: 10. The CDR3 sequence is CASSVSNGRAGDTQYF. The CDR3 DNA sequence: TGTGCCAGCAGCGTATCGAACGGGAGGGCGGGGGATACGCAGTATTTT.

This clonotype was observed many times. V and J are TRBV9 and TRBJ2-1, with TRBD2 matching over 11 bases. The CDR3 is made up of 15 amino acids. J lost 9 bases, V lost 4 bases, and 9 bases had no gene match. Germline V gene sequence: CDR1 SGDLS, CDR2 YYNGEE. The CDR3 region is CASSLSGRALGEQFF. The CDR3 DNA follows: TGTGCCAGCAGCCTTAGCGGGAGGGCTCTCGGTGAGCAGTTCTTC.

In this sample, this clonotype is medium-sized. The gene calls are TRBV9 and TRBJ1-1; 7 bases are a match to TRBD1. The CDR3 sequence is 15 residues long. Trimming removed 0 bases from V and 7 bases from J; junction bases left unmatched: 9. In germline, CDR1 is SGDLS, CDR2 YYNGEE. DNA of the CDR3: TGTGCCAGCAGCGTAGAGGAGGGGGCACCCCTTGAAGCTTTCTTT. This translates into CASSVEEGAPLEAFF.

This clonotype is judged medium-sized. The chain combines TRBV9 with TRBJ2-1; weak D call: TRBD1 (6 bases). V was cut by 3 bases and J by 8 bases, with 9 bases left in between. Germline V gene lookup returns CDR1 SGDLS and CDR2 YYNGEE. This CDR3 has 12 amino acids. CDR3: CASSGSGDEQFF. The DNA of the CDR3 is TGTGCCAGCAGCGGTTCAGGGGATGAGCAGTTCTTC.

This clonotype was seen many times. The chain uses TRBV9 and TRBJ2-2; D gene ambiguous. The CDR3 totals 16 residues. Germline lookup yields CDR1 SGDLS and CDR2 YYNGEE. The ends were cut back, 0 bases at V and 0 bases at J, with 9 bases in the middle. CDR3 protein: CASSVGAASNTGELFF. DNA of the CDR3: TGTGCCAGCAGCGTAGGTGCAGCCTCGAACACCGGGGAGCTGTTTTTT.

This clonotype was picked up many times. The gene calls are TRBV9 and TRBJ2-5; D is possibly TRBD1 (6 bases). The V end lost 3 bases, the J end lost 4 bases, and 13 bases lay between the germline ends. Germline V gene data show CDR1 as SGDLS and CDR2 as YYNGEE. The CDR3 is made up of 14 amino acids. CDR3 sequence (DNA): TGTGCCAGCAGCGCTACAGGGAGTGGAGAGACCCAGTACTTC. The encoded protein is CASSATGSGETQYF.

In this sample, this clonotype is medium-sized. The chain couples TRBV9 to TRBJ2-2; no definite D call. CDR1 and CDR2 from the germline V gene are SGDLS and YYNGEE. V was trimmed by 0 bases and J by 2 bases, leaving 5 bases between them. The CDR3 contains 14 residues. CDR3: CASSVESNTGELFF. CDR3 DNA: TGTGCCAGCAGCGTAGAGAGTAACACCGGGGAGCTGTTTTTT.

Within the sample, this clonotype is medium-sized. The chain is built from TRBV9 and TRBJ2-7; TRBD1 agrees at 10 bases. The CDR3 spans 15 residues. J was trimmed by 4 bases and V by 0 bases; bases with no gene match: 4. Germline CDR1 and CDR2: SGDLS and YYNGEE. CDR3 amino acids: CASSVEGQGVYEQYF. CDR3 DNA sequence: TGTGCCAGCAGCGTAGAAGGACAGGGGGTTTACGAGCAGTACTTC. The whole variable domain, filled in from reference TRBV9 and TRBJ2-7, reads DSGVTQTPKHLITATGQRVTLRCSPRSGDLSVYWYQQSLDQGLQFLIQYYNGEERAKGNILERFSAQQFPDLHSELNLSSLELGDSALYFCASSVEGQGVYEQYFGPGTRLTVT.

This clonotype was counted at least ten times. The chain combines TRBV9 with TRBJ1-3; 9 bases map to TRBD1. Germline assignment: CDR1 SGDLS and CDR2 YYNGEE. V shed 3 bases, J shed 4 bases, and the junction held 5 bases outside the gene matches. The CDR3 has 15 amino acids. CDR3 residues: CASSASDRGGNTIYF. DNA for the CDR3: TGTGCCAGCAGCGCTTCGGACAGGGGAGGAAACACCATATATTTT.

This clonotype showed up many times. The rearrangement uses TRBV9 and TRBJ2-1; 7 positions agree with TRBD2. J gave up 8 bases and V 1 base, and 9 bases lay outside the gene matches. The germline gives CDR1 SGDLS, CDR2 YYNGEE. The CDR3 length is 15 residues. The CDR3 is CASSVWGGGSDEQFF. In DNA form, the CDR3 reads TGTGCCAGCAGCGTATGGGGGGGTGGGTCGGATGAGCAGTTCTTC.

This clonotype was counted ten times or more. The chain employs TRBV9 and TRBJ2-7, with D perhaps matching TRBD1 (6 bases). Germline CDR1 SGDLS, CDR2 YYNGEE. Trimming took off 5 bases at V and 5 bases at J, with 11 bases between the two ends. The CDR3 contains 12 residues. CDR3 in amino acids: CASSSRGDEQYF. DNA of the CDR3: TGTGCCAGCAGTTCCAGGGGCGACGAGCAGTACTTC.

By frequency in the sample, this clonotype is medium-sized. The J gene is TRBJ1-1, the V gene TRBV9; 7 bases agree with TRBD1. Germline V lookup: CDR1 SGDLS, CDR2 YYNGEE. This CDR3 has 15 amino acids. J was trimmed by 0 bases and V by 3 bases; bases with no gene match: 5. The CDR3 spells CASSAKGALNTEAFF. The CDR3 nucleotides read TGTGCCAGCAGCGCCAAGGGGGCCCTGAACACTGAAGCTTTCTTT.

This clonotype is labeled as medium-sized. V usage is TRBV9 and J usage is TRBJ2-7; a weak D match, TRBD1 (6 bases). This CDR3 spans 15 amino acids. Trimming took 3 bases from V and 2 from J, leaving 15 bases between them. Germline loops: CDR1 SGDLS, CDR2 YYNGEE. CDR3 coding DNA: TGTGCCAGCAGCGGCGGACAGAACCCGGCCTACGAGCAGTACTTC. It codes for CASSGGQNPAYEQYF.

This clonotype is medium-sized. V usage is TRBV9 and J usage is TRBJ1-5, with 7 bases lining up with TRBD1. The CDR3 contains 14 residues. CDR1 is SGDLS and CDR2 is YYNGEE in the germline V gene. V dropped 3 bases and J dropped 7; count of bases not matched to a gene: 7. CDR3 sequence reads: CASSAYRGGQPQHF. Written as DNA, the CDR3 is TGTGCCAGCAGCGCCTACAGGGGTGGACAGCCCCAGCATTTT.

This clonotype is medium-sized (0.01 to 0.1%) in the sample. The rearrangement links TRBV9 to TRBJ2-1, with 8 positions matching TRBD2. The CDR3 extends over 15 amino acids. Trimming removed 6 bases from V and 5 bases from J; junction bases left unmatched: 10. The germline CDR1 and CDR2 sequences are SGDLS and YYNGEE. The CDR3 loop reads CASTPGGALHNEQFF. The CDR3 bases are TGTGCCAGCACCCCCGGGGGGGCCCTCCACAATGAGCAGTTCTTC.

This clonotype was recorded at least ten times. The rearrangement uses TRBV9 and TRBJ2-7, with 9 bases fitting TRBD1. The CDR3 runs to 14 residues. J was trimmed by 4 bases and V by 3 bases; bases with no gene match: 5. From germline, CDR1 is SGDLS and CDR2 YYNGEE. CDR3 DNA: TGTGCCAGCAGCGACGGGACAGGGTCTTACGAGCAGTACTTC. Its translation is CASSDGTGSYEQYF. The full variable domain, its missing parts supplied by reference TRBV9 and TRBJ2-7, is DSGVTQTPKHLITATGQRVTLRCSPRSGDLSVYWYQQSLDQGLQFLIQYYNGEERAKGNILERFSAQQFPDLHSELNLSSLELGDSALYFCASSDGTGSYEQYFGPGTRLTVT.

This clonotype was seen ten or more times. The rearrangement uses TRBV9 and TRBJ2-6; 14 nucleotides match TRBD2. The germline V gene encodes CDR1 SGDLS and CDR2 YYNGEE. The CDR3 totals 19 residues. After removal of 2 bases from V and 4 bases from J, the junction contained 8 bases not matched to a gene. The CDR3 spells CASSVGLAGDGAGANVLTF. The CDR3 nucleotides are TGTGCCAGCAGCGTGGGACTAGCGGGAGACGGAGCCGGGGCCAACGTCCTGACTTTC.

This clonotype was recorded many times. DNA of the CDR3: TGTGCCAGCAGCGGTCCCGGGGCCGCGGGGGATCAGCCCCAGCATTTT. This translates into CASSGPGAAGDQPQHF. The chain joins TRBV9 to TRBJ1-5, with TRBD1 as a possible D gene (5 bases). V lost 3 bases and J 5 bases, leaving 18 bases between the germline ends. CDR3 length: 16 amino acids. The germline V gene encodes CDR1 SGDLS and CDR2 YYNGEE.

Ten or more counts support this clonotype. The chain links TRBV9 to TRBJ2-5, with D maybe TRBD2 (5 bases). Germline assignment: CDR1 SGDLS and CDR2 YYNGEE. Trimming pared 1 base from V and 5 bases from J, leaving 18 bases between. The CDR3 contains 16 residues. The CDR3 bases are TGTGCCAGCAGCGTAATGGCGGGTCAGCTAGGGGAGACCCAGTACTTC. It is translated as CASSVMAGQLGETQYF.

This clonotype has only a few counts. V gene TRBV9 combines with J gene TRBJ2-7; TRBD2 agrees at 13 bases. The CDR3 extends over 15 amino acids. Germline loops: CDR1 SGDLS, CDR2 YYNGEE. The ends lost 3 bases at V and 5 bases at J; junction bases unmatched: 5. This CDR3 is CASSAGTSGIHEQYF. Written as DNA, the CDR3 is TGTGCCAGCAGCGCGGGGACTAGCGGGATCCACGAGCAGTACTTC.

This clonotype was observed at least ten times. The CDR3 coding sequence is TGTGCCAGCAGCGTAGGGTTGGGCAATGAGCAGTTCTTC. Encoded protein: CASSVGLGNEQFF. The rearrangement links TRBV9 to TRBJ2-1; D unclear. V shed 0 bases and J shed 6 bases, with 7 bases lying between them. Looked up from germline, CDR1 is SGDLS and CDR2 is YYNGEE. The CDR3 has 13 amino acids. Full variable domain (missing parts from reference TRBV9 and TRBJ2-1): DSGVTQTPKHLITATGQRVTLRCSPRSGDLSVYWYQQSLDQGLQFLIQYYNGEERAKGNILERFSAQQFPDLHSELNLSSLELGDSALYFCASSVGLGNEQFFGPGTRLTVL.

Here the CDR3 DNA reads TGTGCCAGCAGCGTAGCGGGGTTTGACTACGAGCAGTTCTTC. As protein: CASSVAGFDYEQFF. V gene TRBV9 combines with J gene TRBJ2-1, with D possibly being TRBD2 (5 bases). CDR1 is SGDLS, CDR2 YYNGEE, per germline. The CDR3 contains 14 residues. Deletions cut 0 bases from V and 10 bases from J, with 14 bases between.

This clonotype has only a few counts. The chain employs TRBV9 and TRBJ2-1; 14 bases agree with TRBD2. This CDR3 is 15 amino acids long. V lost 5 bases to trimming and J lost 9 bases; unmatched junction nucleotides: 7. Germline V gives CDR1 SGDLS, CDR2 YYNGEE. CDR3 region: CASRSGTSGRTEQFF. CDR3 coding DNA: TGTGCCAGCAGGTCCGGGACTAGCGGGAGAACTGAGCAGTTCTTC.

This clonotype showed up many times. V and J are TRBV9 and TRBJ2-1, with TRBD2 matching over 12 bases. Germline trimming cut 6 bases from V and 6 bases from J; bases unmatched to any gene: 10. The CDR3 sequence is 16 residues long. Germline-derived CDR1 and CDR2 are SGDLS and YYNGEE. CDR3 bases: TGTGCCAGCACCCCATTGACTAGCGGGAGAAGCAATGAGCAGTTCTTC. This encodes CASTPLTSGRSNEQFF.